A single T cell receptor (beta chain) is shown here with its context. This clonotype appeared many times. The target of this receptor is not known. No much larger clone exists at a distance of one base, and base qualities are not known. The hyperthyroidism patients were between 18 and 65 years old and newly diagnosed, with a disease duration of less than 2 months. Patients with uncontrolled infections, other autoimmune diseases, pregnancy or lactation were excluded. Diagnoses were established on the basis of clinical symptoms, serum thyroxine and TRAb, thyroid ultrasound, and orbital computed tomography. Blood from progressor patients was drawn when they were first diagnosed with hyperthyroidism, before any ophthalmopathy symptoms appeared. PBMCs were separated from roughly 10 ml of fresh peripheral blood using Ficoll-Paque density gradient centrifugation. Progressor patients were defined as those initially diagnosed with Graves' hyperthyroidism in whom ophthalmopathy developed during follow-up. Total RNA was extracted with Trizol reagent, and quality was checked on an Agilent 2100 Bioanalyzer.

The data stem from a study of T cells in Graves' hyperthyroidism and ophthalmopathy (dated by TCRdb to about 2019). With respect to the entire study: Peripheral blood samples were taken at the time of initial diagnosis, prior to any treatment. TCR V-J signatures able to tell the groups apart were searched for in a discovery cohort of approximately 95 patients, of whom fewer than 45 had Graves' ophthalmopathy and about 60 had stable Graves' hyperthyroidism. Prospective prediction of ophthalmopathy was tested in an independent validation cohort consisting of 18 to 20 hyperthyroidism patients and some 17 patients who later progressed to ophthalmopathy. For training and testing, the 100 or so patients in the discovery cohort were randomly divided in a 7:3 ratio. In roughly six Graves' hyperthyroidism patients, the study also compared T-cell repertoires from thyroid tissue with T-cell repertoires from blood. Following sampling, methimazole starting at 30 mg daily was given to hyperthyroidism patients, and high-dose intravenous methylprednisolone was given to ophthalmopathy patients. The paper describes TCR Vbeta CDR3 sequencing of 120 to 150 peripheral blood samples, made up of fewer than 50 ophthalmopathy patients, roughly 80 hyperthyroidism patients and 17 progressor patients.

Paper-wide results and their limitations: Sample size was not statistically predetermined, and blinding of investigators to group allocation was not performed. In validation, progression to ophthalmopathy was predicted by the model with 55% to 71% sensitivity and around 75% specificity, a median of about 6 months before onset. A 13 V-J signature model separated ophthalmopathy from stable hyperthyroidism, with 87.88% sensitivity and roughly 82% specificity in cross-validation and 80%/75% in testing. Most expanded thyroid clonotypes (frequency above 0.001) were also detected in blood, suggesting blood repertoires may reflect thyroid immune responses.

TCR beta CDR3 regions were amplified from RNA transcripts. A first-round RT-PCR of the TCR CDR3 used the HTBI primer set with the Qiagen OneStep RT-PCR kit. A second multiplex PCR round built the libraries, followed by size selection and purification. Sequencing of the libraries was done on an Illumina HiSeq2000 using paired-end 100 bp reads. The source study handled its data this way. Raw data were processed with SOAPnuke, discarding reads with adapters, uncalled bases, mean Phred below 15, or no exact constant-primer or identifier match. High-quality paired reads were merged using COPE v1.2.5, and each unique nucleotide sequence was defined as a clonotype. MiTCR v1.1 was used to align clonotypes to the IMGT TRBV, TRBD and TRBJ reference segments. The analysis included only V-J combinations with a frequency above 0.0001, which together covered around 99% of the repertoires. A TCS score was defined as the ratio of F50 (clonal expansion) to E x V (chaos), with BLOSUM62-based TCRdist applied between CDR3 peptides within each V-J. Welch's t-statistics and random forest reduced several hundred V-J features to 13, which were used in a naive Bayes classifier (R e1071). In-frame beta chains were kept once TCRdb had trimmed the public reads at Q25 with fastp and called clones with MiXCR. Identical CDR3 protein sequences are pooled into one entry, listed with their most common genes and DNA. TCRdb's processing, not the authors', yielded these V and J calls. Present in this sample are approximately 260,000 distinct CDR3 sequences, about 15% of which were seen just once. The top ten constitute 30% to 35% of the sample.

This sequence was found in a woman between 50 and 59 years old with Graves' hyperthyroidism that later progressed to Graves' ophthalmopathy. The sequencing input was blood.

The nucleotide sequence is given as TGTGCCAGCATGGAAACAGGGACCTCCTACGAGCAGTACTTC. Protein translation: CASMETGTSYEQYF. The chain was built from TRBV2 and TRBJ2-7, with TRBD1 perhaps the D gene, on 6 matching bases. CDR1 SNHLY and CDR2 FYNNEI were looked up in the germline V gene. Including cysteine and phenylalanine, the CDR3 has 14 amino acids. The retained sequence is limited to the CDR3, 42 bases, with the frame set at the first base. V drops 7 bases and J drops 0 bases, leaving 13 bases in between.